Presented here are 21 T cell receptor beta chains from one specimen sequenced in a study of T cells after posttransplantation cyclophosphamide. Methotrexate plus calcineurin inhibitor accompanied controls' myeloablative marrow transplants; sampling was 1 year later. The method was immunoSEQ multiplex PCR; TCRdb's version includes in-frame clones alone and lacks a portion of them. The table lists about 22,000 clones, more than 80% of them singletons. The input for sequencing was PBMCs, taken after an allogeneic stem cell transplant with a calcineurin inhibitor and methotrexate. Receptors originate from a female patient in her fifties who received an allogeneic stem cell transplant from an unrelated donor, was CMV-positive, and had chronic GVHD only. Some T cells may be the graft donor's.

The J gene is TRBJ2-5, the V gene TRBV12-5; a weak D match, TRBD2 (5 bases). Germline-derived CDR1 and CDR2 are LGHNT and FRNRAP. V lost 4 bases to trimming and J lost 1 base, with 10 bases between them. The CDR3 length is 14 residues. The chain's CDR3 is CASGSGSAQETQYF. The CDR3 nucleotides read TGTGCTAGTGGTTCAGGTAGCGCCCAAGAGACCCAGTACTTC.

This rearrangement joins TRBV28 to TRBJ2-5, with 13 positions matching TRBD2. The CDR3 sequence is 15 residues long. With 5 bases clipped from V and 5 bases from J, the junction kept 5 bases outside the gene matches. Germline CDR1 is MDHEN and CDR2 is SYDVKM. This CDR3 is CASSVGLAGVETQYF. The CDR3 region has the DNA TGTGCCAGCAGTGTCGGACTAGCGGGAGTGGAGACCCAGTACTTC. The full variable domain, rest sourced from reference TRBV28 and TRBJ2-5, is DVKVTQSSRYLVKRTGEKVFLECVQDMDHENMFWYRQDPGLGLRLIYFSYDVKMKEKGDIPEGYSVSREKKERFSLILESASTNQTSMYLCASSVGLAGVETQYFGPGTRLLVL.

V is TRBV27 and J is TRBJ2-7; 14 bases agree with TRBD2. Germline-derived CDR1 and CDR2 are MNHEY and SMNVEV (reference sequence). The CDR3 contains 15 residues. J was trimmed by 1 base and V by 6 bases; bases with no gene match: 2. CDR3 DNA sequence: TGTGCCAGCAGAGGACTAGCGGGAGGATCCTACGAGCAGTACTTC. Translation gives CASRGLAGGSYEQYF.

The chain has TRBV5-6 and TRBJ1-2; no clear D. V was trimmed by 1 base and J by 4 bases, leaving 5 bases between them. The CDR3 runs 12 residues. The germline V gene has CDR1 SGHDT and CDR2 YYEEEE. In DNA, the CDR3 is TGTGCCAGCAGCTTGAACTCCTATGGCTACACCTTC. It yields the protein CASSLNSYGYTF.

The chain recombines TRBV5-1 with TRBJ2-7; D gene uncertain. This CDR3 has 14 residues. With 0 bases removed from V and 2 bases from J, the gap between germline ends came to 9 bases. CDR1 SGHRS and CDR2 YFSETQ come from the germline V gene. The CDR3 spells CASSLVELPYEQYF. Here the CDR3 DNA reads TGCGCCAGCAGCTTGGTAGAGCTTCCCTACGAGCAGTACTTC.

The chain carries TRBV9 and TRBJ2-5; D unclear. V gave up 5 bases and J gave up 2 bases, with 13 bases separating them. CDR1 is SGDLS, CDR2 YYNGEE, per germline. The CDR3 extends over 14 amino acids. The CDR3 sequence: CASSPSTQQETQYF. Here the CDR3 DNA reads TGTGCCAGCAGTCCCTCCACGCAGCAAGAGACCCAGTACTTC.

V gene TRBV7-9 combines with J gene TRBJ2-5, with 7 bases lining up with TRBD2. The CDR3 contains 14 residues. The V gene end was trimmed by 1 base and the J gene end by 4 bases; junction bases not matched to a gene: 3. CDR1 is SEHNR and CDR2 is FQNEAQ in the germline V gene (reference sequence). CDR3 nucleotides: TGTGCCAGCAGCTTAGGAGCGGGGAGAGAGACCCAGTACTTC. Amino acids: CASSLGAGRETQYF.

The CDR3 bases are TGTGCCAGTAGTACGAGGGCAGGGGGCTTCTCTGGGGCCAACGTCCTGACTTTC. This codes for CASSTRAGGFSGANVLTF. This chain joins TRBV19 and TRBJ2-6; 8 bases map to TRBD1. Germline V lookup: CDR1 LNHDA, CDR2 SQIVND (reference sequence). V was pared by 4 bases and J by 0 bases, with 8 bases of the junction left unmatched. The CDR3 contains 18 residues.

The chain employs TRBV27 and TRBJ2-5, with 10 nucleotides matching TRBD2. The V and J ends lost 6 bases and 5 bases, in that order; junction bases with no gene match: 6. The CDR3 sequence is 14 residues long. Germline V gene sequence: CDR1 MNHEY, CDR2 SMNVEV (reference sequence). The DNA for the CDR3 is TGTGCCAGCAGACCTAGCGGGAGTCCGGAGACCCAGTACTTC. Protein product: CASRPSGSPETQYF.

J is TRBJ2-4 and V is TRBV5-1; the D gene is possibly TRBD1 (6 bases). CDR3 length equals 18 residues. The germline V and J ends were trimmed by 0 bases and 0 bases, with 16 bases remaining between them. From germline, CDR1 is SGHRS and CDR2 YFSETQ. The CDR3 reads CASSLALGTGIAKNIQYF. CDR3 nucleotides: TGCGCCAGCAGCTTGGCCCTGGGTACAGGGATAGCCAAAAACATTCAGTACTTC.

V usage is TRBV5-4 and J usage is TRBJ2-1; 16 nucleotides match TRBD2. Germline loops: CDR1 SGHNT, CDR2 YYREEE (reference sequence). This CDR3 has 17 residues. Trimming cost V 4 bases and J 8 bases; bases outside gene matches: 9. CDR3 loop: CASSLGLAGGPIDEQFF. CDR3 bases: TGTGCCAGCAGCCTGGGACTAGCGGGAGGGCCTATAGATGAGCAGTTCTTC.

The chain couples TRBV5-8 to TRBJ2-1, with 12 bases matching TRBD2. V was pared by 1 base and J by 4 bases, with 3 bases of the junction left unmatched. This CDR3 region has 16 residues. The V gene's germline CDR1 is SGHTS and CDR2 YDEGEE. This chain's CDR3 is CASSLFGLAGYNEQFF. In DNA, the CDR3 is TGTGCCAGCAGCTTGTTCGGACTAGCGGGATACAATGAGCAGTTCTTC.

The chain has TRBV5-1 and TRBJ2-1, with 7 bases fitting TRBD2. Germline CDR1 SGHRS, CDR2 YFSETQ. V dropped 3 bases and J dropped 0; count of bases not matched to a gene: 3. The CDR3 consists of 15 residues. The CDR3 DNA sequence: TGCGCCAGCAGCTCGGCGGGAGTCTCCTACAATGAGCAGTTCTTC. Residues: CASSSAGVSYNEQFF.

The chain links TRBV10-3 to TRBJ2-7; the D gene is possibly TRBD1 (6 bases). V was cut by 9 bases and J by 2 bases, with 11 bases left in between. CDR3 length: 12 amino acids. The germline gives CDR1 ENHRY, CDR2 SYGVKD. CDR3 amino acids: CAISGATYEQYF. CDR3 in DNA: TGTGCCATTTCAGGGGCGACCTACGAGCAGTACTTC.

The CDR3 nucleotides read TGCGCCAGCAGCCAAGGTGGGACTACAACCTACGAGCAGTACTTC. Encoded protein: CASSQGGTTTYEQYF. The rearrangement joins TRBV4-1 to TRBJ2-7; TRBD2 matches 7 bases. Losses at the gene ends were 1 base for V and 2 bases for J; bases not matched to a gene: 5. Per germline, CDR1 MGHRA and CDR2 YSYEKL. The CDR3 is 15 amino acids.

The chain carries TRBV27 and TRBJ2-3, with 10 bases fitting TRBD1. The CDR3 consists of 15 residues. The V gene's germline CDR1 is MNHEY and CDR2 SMNVEV (reference sequence). J lost 4 bases, V lost 5 bases, and 6 bases had no gene match. The CDR3 loop reads CASSQTGTGADTQYF. The CDR3 coding sequence is TGTGCCAGCAGTCAGACCGGGACAGGGGCAGATACGCAGTATTTT.

This chain uses TRBV4-3 with TRBJ2-7; 7 positions match TRBD1. V lost 0 bases and J lost 3; bases outside the gene matches: 11. CDR1 is LGHNA, CDR2 YSLEER, per germline. This CDR3 spans 17 amino acids. CDR3 nucleotide sequence: TGCGCCAGCAGCCAAGATATAAGTTGGGGGACAGACTACGAGCAGTACTTC. It translates to CASSQDISWGTDYEQYF.

Only a few counts were recorded for this clone. V is TRBV4-1 and J is TRBJ1-5; 12 bases map to TRBD1. CDR1 MGHRA and CDR2 YSYEKL come from the germline V gene. CDR3 length: 18 residues. J lost 7 bases, V lost 5 bases, and 15 bases had no gene match. The CDR3 DNA reads as TGCGCCAGCAGCTGGAAAGGAGGGGGGGACAGGGGGCAGCAGCCCCAGCATTTT. It specifies CASSWKGGGDRGQQPQHF.

This clone was seen a few times. The rearrangement links TRBV7-2 to TRBJ2-2, with D possibly being TRBD2 (6 bases). CDR3 length: 17 amino acids. With 5 bases removed from V and 0 bases from J, the gap between germline ends came to 16 bases. Germline lookup yields CDR1 SGHTA and CDR2 FQGNSA. The DNA for the CDR3 is TGTGCCAGCAGCCCACCTTTGGGGGAGGCGAACACCGGGGAGCTGTTTTTT. This encodes CASSPPLGEANTGELFF.

This chain joins TRBV27 and TRBJ2-7, with 11 bases matching TRBD2. Germline V gene data show CDR1 as MNHEY and CDR2 as SMNVEV (reference sequence). CDR3 length equals 17 residues. Trimming took 5 bases from V and 1 from J; bases not matched to a gene: 10. This CDR3 is CASSKLAGELGSYEQYF. CDR3 bases: TGTGCCAGCAGTAAACTAGCGGGAGAATTAGGGTCCTACGAGCAGTACTTC.

The genes are TRBV4-3 and TRBJ1-1; 7 bases map to TRBD1. Germline V gives CDR1 LGHNA, CDR2 YSLEER. CDR3 length: 13 residues. The V gene end was trimmed by 4 bases and the J gene end by 5 bases; junction bases not matched to a gene: 4. The CDR3 reads CASSPGGGTEAFF. The CDR3 DNA reads TGCGCCAGCAGCCCAGGGGGAGGAACTGAAGCTTTCTTT.